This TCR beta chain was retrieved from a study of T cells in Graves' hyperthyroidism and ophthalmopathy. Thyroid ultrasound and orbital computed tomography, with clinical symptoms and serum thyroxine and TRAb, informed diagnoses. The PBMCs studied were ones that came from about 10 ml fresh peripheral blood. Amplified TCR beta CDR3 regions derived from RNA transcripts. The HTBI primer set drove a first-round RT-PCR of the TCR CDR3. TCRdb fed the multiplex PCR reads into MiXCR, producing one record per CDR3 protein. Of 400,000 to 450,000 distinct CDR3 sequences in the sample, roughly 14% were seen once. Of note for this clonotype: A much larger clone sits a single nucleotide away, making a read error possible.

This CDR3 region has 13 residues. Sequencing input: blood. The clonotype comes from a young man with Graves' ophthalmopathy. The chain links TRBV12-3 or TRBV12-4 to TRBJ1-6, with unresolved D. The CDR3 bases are TGTGGCAGCAGTTTAGCACGGAATTCACCCCTCCACTTT. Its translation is CGSSLARNSPLHF.